Each of the 24 T cell receptor beta chains below was sequenced from the same sample in a study of T cells in Graves' hyperthyroidism and ophthalmopathy (dated by TCRdb to between 2018 and 2021). Preparation of the library involved multiplex PCR. Sequencing was carried out with an Illumina HiSeq 2000. Amplification of TCR beta CDR3 regions was carried out from RNA transcripts. The TCR CDR3 was subjected to a first round of RT-PCR using the HTBI primer set and the Qiagen OneStep RT-PCR kit. TCRdb handled the public reads itself, with Q25 trimming in fastp and clone calling in MiXCR, and kept productive beta chains. For every CDR3 protein sequence, its rows merge into one entry that carries the most common genes and DNA. The sample table holds hundreds of thousands of distinct CDR3 sequences, of which approximately 19% were seen once. The ten biggest clones cover around 3.6% of the sample. The sample consisted of blood. The source is a young woman with Graves' hyperthyroidism.

At least ten counts were recorded for this clonotype. The chain carries TRBV2 and TRBJ2-2, with 9 bases fitting TRBD2. The V and J ends lost 4 bases and 3 bases, in that order; junction bases with no gene match: 3. From germline, CDR1 is SNHLY and CDR2 FYNNEI. The CDR3 length is 15 residues. The DNA of the CDR3 is TGTGCCAGCAGTGTCGCTAGCGGGGACACCGGGGAGCTGTTTTTT. It codes for CASSVASGDTGELFF.

Remarks on this clonotype: The junction departs from germline at one end; a sequencing error may be responsible. The V and J genes are TRBV9 and TRBJ1-2, with D maybe TRBD1 (5 bases). There are 13 residues in the CDR3. Germline lookup yields CDR1 SGDLS and CDR2 YYNGEE. CDR3 nucleotides: TGTGTCAGCAGCCCCCAGGGTGGGTATGGCTACACCTTC. Translated: CVSSPQGGYGYTF.

This clonotype occurred many times. The chain employs TRBV14 and TRBJ1-2; D ambiguous. The CDR3 covers 11 residues. Trimming removed 9 bases at V and 3 bases at J, with 8 bases between. Per germline, CDR1 SGHDN and CDR2 FVKESK. In DNA, the CDR3 is TGTGCCAGTGGTTCGGACTATGGCTACACCTTC. Its protein is CASGSDYGYTF.

The genes are TRBV3-1 and TRBJ1-1; D unresolved. V dropped 1 base and J dropped 2 bases, with 14 bases sitting between them. Germline-derived CDR1 and CDR2 are LGHDT and YNNKEL (reference sequence). This CDR3 comprises 16 residues. CDR3 sequence reads: CASSQVRTLTNTEAFF. DNA for the CDR3: TGTGCCAGCAGCCAAGTACGGACCCTCACCAACACTGAAGCTTTCTTT.

This clonotype was found many times. The rearrangement uses TRBV6-2 or TRBV6-3 and TRBJ2-2, with D possibly TRBD1 on 5 matching bases. The CDR3 runs to 17 residues. CDR1 and CDR2 (germline): MNHEY, SVGEGT. Trimming removed 7 bases at V and 3 bases at J, with 21 bases between. The CDR3 spells CASTRTRTLRDTGELFF. CDR3 DNA: TGTGCCAGCACTAGGACAAGAACCTTACGAGACACCGGGGAGCTGTTTTTT.

This clonotype occurred many times. The chain joins TRBV19 to TRBJ1-5; the D is unclear. V lost 3 bases and J 0 bases, leaving 9 bases between the germline ends. The CDR3 runs 15 residues. Per the germline V gene, CDR1 is LNHDA and CDR2 is SQIVND (reference sequence). The CDR3 DNA sequence: TGTGCCAGTAGTATCGTTCGGTATAGCAATCAGCCCCAGCATTTT. This sequence encodes CASSIVRYSNQPQHF.

There are many counts of this clonotype. The chain combines TRBV6-1 with TRBJ2-5; the D gene is possibly TRBD2 (6 bases). This CDR3 region has 12 residues. The V end was cut by 9 bases, the J end by 4 bases, with 12 bases between. Germline V gene lookup returns CDR1 MNHNS and CDR2 SASEGT. The chain's CDR3 is CASRGGSETQYF. DNA of the CDR3: TGTGCCAGTAGAGGAGGGTCAGAGACCCAGTACTTC.

This clonotype came up many times. This chain links TRBV7-8 with TRBJ2-2; no clear D. Germline lookup yields CDR1 SGHVS and CDR2 FQNEAQ. CDR3 size: 14 residues. V was trimmed by 4 bases and J by 6 bases, leaving 12 bases between them. CDR3 region: CASSSERVSGELFF. CDR3 DNA sequence: TGTGCCAGCAGCTCAGAAAGGGTTTCCGGGGAGCTGTTTTTT.

Concerning this clonotype itself: Since a much larger clone is just one base distant, this may be a read error. This chain connects TRBV29-1 to TRBJ1-1; 8 bases agree with TRBD1. Germline CDR1 is SQVTM and CDR2 is ANQGSEA. This CDR3 region has 13 residues. The DNA of the CDR3 is TGCAGCTCTTTACGACAGGGGAACTCTGAAGCTTTCTTT. Residues: CSSLRQGNSEAFF.

In this sample, this clonotype turned up many times. This chain uses TRBV2 with TRBJ1-5; D gene unclear. Germline V gene data show CDR1 as SNHLY and CDR2 as FYNNEI. The CDR3 contains 14 residues. Trimming shortened V by 7 bases and J by 0 bases, and 10 bases separated the two germline ends. The CDR3 DNA is TGTGCCAGCAAGAGAGCAGTTAGCAATCAGCCCCAGCATTTT. It yields the protein CASKRAVSNQPQHF.

This clonotype showed up many times. V and J are TRBV7-8 and TRBJ1-1, with 11 bases fitting TRBD1. V lost 4 bases, J lost 6 bases, and 7 bases stayed unmatched. CDR1 is SGHVS and CDR2 is FQNEAQ in the germline V gene. This CDR3 spans 15 amino acids. As DNA, the CDR3 is TGTGCCAGCAGCTCCGCGGGACAGGGGGTCGCTGAAGCTTTCTTT. Translation gives CASSSAGQGVAEAFF.

This clonotype was detected only a few times. J is TRBJ1-1 and V is TRBV14, with unresolved D. Trimming took off 1 base at V and 11 bases at J, with 11 bases between the two ends. From germline, CDR1 is SGHDN and CDR2 FVKESK. The CDR3 totals 12 residues. In DNA, the CDR3 is TGTGCCAGCAGCCAAGGTGGGCTGAGCGCTTTCTTT. Translated, it gives CASSQGGLSAFF.

The table lists this clonotype with many counts. The V gene is TRBV5-1, the J gene TRBJ1-5; a weak D match, TRBD1 (6 bases). V dropped 2 bases and J dropped 2 bases, with 8 bases sitting between them. The CDR3 consists of 14 residues. Germline V gives CDR1 SGHRS, CDR2 YFSETQ. CDR3 bases: TGCGCCAGCAGCTTTACAGGGCGCAATCAGCCCCAGCATTTT. Amino acid sequence: CASSFTGRNQPQHF.

This clonotype has a count of ten or more. The rearrangement uses TRBV24-1 and TRBJ1-2; TRBD1 matches at 8 bases. This CDR3 is 14 amino acids long. Germline trimming cut 4 bases from V and 5 bases from J; bases unmatched to any gene: 5. From germline, CDR1 is KGHDR and CDR2 SFDVKD. In nucleotides, the CDR3 is TGTGCCACCAGTGACCCAGGGGGCAGTTATGGCTACACCTTC. Amino acid sequence: CATSDPGGSYGYTF.

In this sample, this clonotype turned up many times. This chain joins TRBV19 and TRBJ1-1; D is undetermined. Germline values: CDR1 LNHDA, CDR2 SQIVND (reference sequence). Trimming took 0 bases from V and 4 from J, leaving 6 bases between them. The CDR3 is made up of 13 amino acids. As DNA, the CDR3 is TGTGCCAGTAGTATAGACGGCGGCACTGAAGCTTTCTTT. Translating gives CASSIDGGTEAFF.

This clonotype was found many times. The chain combines TRBV20-1 with TRBJ2-5; 7 bases agree with TRBD1. CDR1 is DFQATT and CDR2 is SNEGSKA in the germline V gene (reference sequence). This CDR3 has 14 amino acids. V lost 3 bases, J lost 5 bases, and 9 bases stayed unmatched. CDR3 region: CSASLNRGGETQYF. In DNA form, the CDR3 reads TGCAGTGCTAGCCTCAACAGGGGCGGGGAGACCCAGTACTTC.

This clonotype has at least ten counts. The J gene is TRBJ1-1, the V gene TRBV20-1, with 7 bases fitting TRBD1. The CDR3 sequence is 12 residues long. Germline V lookup: CDR1 DFQATT, CDR2 SNEGSKA (reference sequence). CDR3 nucleotides: TGCAGCGCGGGACAGCTGAACACTGAAGCTTTCTTT. Protein product: CSAGQLNTEAFF.

The chain carries TRBV18 and TRBJ1-2; D is unclear. V was shortened by 6 bases and J by 6 bases, with 11 bases between the two germline ends. The CDR3 runs to 12 residues. The germline V gene encodes CDR1 KGHSH and CDR2 LQKENI. The CDR3 is CASSLQENGYTF. The CDR3 bases are TGTGCCAGCTCGCTCCAGGAAAATGGCTACACCTTC.

This clonotype was recorded at least ten times. The chain combines TRBV5-1 with TRBJ2-7; D not certain. CDR3 length equals 14 residues. Germline V lookup: CDR1 SGHRS, CDR2 YFSETQ. The V gene lost 4 bases and the J gene lost 7 bases, with 18 bases spanning the gap. The CDR3 region is CASSPNMEGREQYF. The CDR3 DNA sequence: TGCGCCAGCAGCCCAAACATGGAAGGAAGGGAGCAGTACTTC. The variable domain in full, completed from reference TRBV5-1 and TRBJ2-7, reads KAGVTQTPRYLIKTRGQQVTLSCSPISGHRSVSWYQQTPGQGLQFLFEYFSETQRNKGNFPGRFSGRQFSNSRSEMNVSTLELGDSALYLCASSPNMEGREQYFGPGTRLTVT.

This clonotype was recorded many times. V and J are TRBV6-1 and TRBJ2-7, with 10 bases matching TRBD1. Germline assignment: CDR1 MNHNS and CDR2 SASEGT. This CDR3 is 15 amino acids long. V lost 2 bases, J lost 5 bases, and 6 bases stayed unmatched. Written as DNA, the CDR3 is TGTGCCAGCAGTGAACCCAGGACAGGGGGTGACGAGCAGTACTTC. It translates to CASSEPRTGGDEQYF.

The rearrangement joins TRBV20-1 to TRBJ2-7; 11 nucleotides match TRBD2. V was clipped by 7 bases and J by 2 bases; unmatched bases: 7. Germline loops: CDR1 DFQATT, CDR2 SNEGSKA (reference sequence). The CDR3 is made up of 14 amino acids. The CDR3 region has the DNA TGCAGTGTCAGTAGCGGGGGGGCCACCTACGAGCAGTACTTC. Translation gives CSVSSGGATYEQYF.

The sample holds one count of this clonotype. A junction end diverges from the germline sequence, so it may reflect a read error. As DNA, the CDR3 is TGTGCCAGCAGCTTAATCTCCTTCGGGAACATTAAGTACTTC. Protein: CASSLISFGNIKYF. V and J are TRBV19 and TRBJ2-4, with a possible D match to TRBD2 (5 bases). The germline CDR1 and CDR2 sequences are LNHDA and SQIVND (reference sequence). CDR3 length: 14 amino acids.

This clonotype was seen at least ten times. The CDR3 here is CASKGGSNQPQHF. Here the CDR3 DNA reads TGTGCCAGCAAGGGGGGGAGCAATCAGCCCCAGCATTTT. V is TRBV12-3 or TRBV12-4 and J is TRBJ1-5, with D possibly TRBD1 on 6 matching bases. The CDR3 has 13 amino acids. Trimming cost V 7 bases and J 1 base, with 8 bases left between them.

This clonotype was counted ten times or more. The gene calls are TRBV20-1 and TRBJ1-1; D remains unclear. The CDR3 is 12 residues long. The germline V gene encodes CDR1 DFQATT and CDR2 SNEGSKA (reference sequence). Trimming left V 0 bases short and J 10 bases short, with 12 bases between. The CDR3 loop is CSARDVATSAFF. The CDR3 DNA reads as TGCAGTGCTAGAGACGTCGCAACGTCAGCTTTCTTT.